Below, 30 T cell receptor beta chains from the same sample are listed, as sequenced in a study of T cell responses to AZD1222 COVID-19 vaccine. Measured with immunoSEQ multiplex PCR; TCRdb has only the in-frame clones, and not every one. The data hold tens of thousands of clones, with about 93% observed a single time. The starting material was peripheral blood, obtained on day 0 of MenACWY control vaccination. These receptors came from an adult in good health.

The rearrangement uses TRBV28 and TRBJ2-2; no clear D gene. The CDR3 has 14 amino acids. Germline V gene sequence: CDR1 MDHEN, CDR2 SYDVKM. The V end lost 6 bases, the J end lost 1 base, and 9 bases lay between the germline ends. CDR3: CASRTPENTGELFF. The CDR3 nucleotides are TGTGCCAGCAGGACCCCAGAGAACACCGGGGAGCTGTTTTTT.

The rearrangement joins TRBV30 to TRBJ1-1; D is uncertain. The germline V and J ends were trimmed by 5 bases and 0 bases, with 16 bases remaining between them. The CDR3 has 15 residues. Germline CDR1 and CDR2: GTSNPN and SVGIG (reference sequence). The CDR3 spells CAWVIEGDMNTEAFF. CDR3 sequence (DNA): TGTGCCTGGGTGATAGAGGGAGACATGAACACTGAAGCTTTCTTT.

V is TRBV7-8 and J is TRBJ1-1, with D possibly being TRBD1 (6 bases). With 5 bases removed from V and 1 base from J, the gap between germline ends came to 14 bases. Germline values: CDR1 SGHVS, CDR2 FQNEAQ. This CDR3 has 15 residues. CDR3 sequence (DNA): TGTGCCAGCAGCCGACCACAGGGAGGGAACACTGAAGCTTTCTTT. Its translation is CASSRPQGGNTEAFF.

The J gene is TRBJ1-3, the V gene TRBV7-2; no firm D call. The length of the CDR3 is 15 residues. The V gene's germline CDR1 is SGHTA and CDR2 FQGNSA. The V end lost 5 bases, the J end lost 0 bases, and 11 bases lay between the germline ends. This CDR3 is CASSTLTVSGNTIYF. For the CDR3, the DNA is TGTGCCAGCAGCACCCTGACGGTCTCTGGAAACACCATATATTTT.

The V gene is TRBV12-3 or TRBV12-4, the J gene TRBJ2-1; unclear D gene. This CDR3 is 11 amino acids long. The germline V and J ends were trimmed by 5 bases and 5 bases, with 4 bases remaining between them. CDR3 loop: CASSIHNEQFF. Written as DNA, the CDR3 is TGTGCCAGCAGTATTCACAATGAGCAGTTCTTC.

The rearrangement uses TRBV25-1 and TRBJ1-2; no clear D gene. Germline CDR1 is MGHDK and CDR2 is SYGVNS. V lost 3 bases and J 7 bases, leaving 6 bases between the germline ends. The CDR3 runs 11 residues. The CDR3, as DNA: TGTGCCAGCAGTGACAGCTTTGGCTACACCTTC. Protein: CASSDSFGYTF.

This chain uses TRBV4-1 with TRBJ1-6; D remains ambiguous. Germline CDR1 MGHRA, CDR2 YSYEKL. Trimming left V 0 bases short and J 7 bases short, with 10 bases between. This CDR3 region has 15 residues. CDR3 in DNA: TGCGCCAGCAGCCAAGAGGGAGATTTGAATTCACCCCTCCACTTT. Translation gives CASSQEGDLNSPLHF.

This rearrangement joins TRBV5-4 to TRBJ2-3; 11 bases are a match to TRBD2. The V and J ends lost 3 bases and 4 bases, in that order; junction bases with no gene match: 4. Germline CDR1 SGHNT, CDR2 YYREEE (reference sequence). The CDR3 sequence is 15 residues long. The CDR3 bases are TGTGCCAGCAGCTCTATAGCGGGGGGGGCAGATACGCAGTATTTT. It is translated as CASSSIAGGADTQYF.

The chain combines TRBV6-5 with TRBJ1-6; TRBD1 matches 9 bases. The CDR3 loop spans 15 amino acids. Unmatched junction bases numbered 3, after V lost 0 bases and J lost 9 bases. Germline CDR1 reads MNHEY; CDR2 reads SVGAGI. CDR3 nucleotides: TGTGCCAGCAGTTACTCTGGACAGGGGTTTTCACCCCTCCACTTT. Translated, it gives CASSYSGQGFSPLHF.

This clone appeared once. The chain recombines TRBV4-1 with TRBJ2-6; TRBD1 agrees at 10 bases. The CDR3 is 20 residues long. The junction had 9 bases not matched to a gene; V was cut back by 1 base and J by 0 bases. Germline V lookup: CDR1 MGHRA, CDR2 YSYEKL. In nucleotides, the CDR3 is TGCGCCAGCAGCCAAGTGCACCGGACAGGGGGTAGCTCTGGGGCCAACGTCCTGACTTTC. Its protein product is CASSQVHRTGGSSGANVLTF.

This rearrangement joins TRBV7-2 to TRBJ1-1, with D possibly being TRBD1 (6 bases). The CDR3 length is 16 residues. Trimming took off 4 bases at V and 3 bases at J, with 18 bases between the two ends. CDR1 SGHTA and CDR2 FQGNSA come from the germline V gene. CDR3 sequence: CASSSQGLRAYTEAFF. The CDR3 DNA sequence: TGTGCCAGCAGCTCCCAGGGGTTACGGGCCTACACTGAAGCTTTCTTT. Complete variable domain (other parts from reference TRBV7-2 and TRBJ1-1): GAGVSQSPSNKVTEKGKDVELRCDPISGHTALYWYRQSLGQGLEFLIYFQGNSAPDKSGLPSDRFSAERTGGSVSTLTIQRTQQEDSAVYLCASSSQGLRAYTEAFFGQGTRLTVV.

The V gene is TRBV12-3 or TRBV12-4, the J gene TRBJ1-4, with D maybe TRBD1 (5 bases). The CDR3 loop spans 13 amino acids. Trimming removed 5 bases at V and 10 bases at J, with 14 bases between. Written as DNA, the CDR3 is TGTGCCAGCAGTATAGGACCGGGGGGAAAACTGTTTTTT. It is translated as CASSIGPGGKLFF.

The chain couples TRBV14 to TRBJ2-7; 8 nucleotides agree with TRBD2. Trimming took 4 bases from V and 0 from J; bases not matched to a gene: 11. Germline V gene lookup returns CDR1 SGHDN and CDR2 FVKESK. The CDR3 has 17 amino acids. CDR3 nucleotides: TGTGCCAGCAGCCGCTTTTCGATAGCGGGGAGCTCCTACGAGCAGTACTTC. This codes for CASSRFSIAGSSYEQYF.

This sequence joins TRBV28 and TRBJ1-4; D call uncertain. Deletions cut 2 bases from V and 7 bases from J, with 14 bases between. CDR1 MDHEN and CDR2 SYDVKM come from the germline V gene. There are 15 residues in the CDR3. CDR3: CASSLPGLSSEKLFF. CDR3 bases: TGTGCCAGCAGTTTACCTGGACTGAGTTCTGAAAAACTGTTTTTT.

The rearrangement joins TRBV25-1 to TRBJ2-1; D call uncertain. Per the germline V gene, CDR1 is MGHDK and CDR2 is SYGVNS. This CDR3 has 13 amino acids. V was cut by 4 bases and J by 9 bases, with 13 bases left in between. CDR3 region: CASSGAGPGEQFF. The DNA for the CDR3 is TGTGCCAGCAGTGGCGCCGGCCCCGGTGAGCAGTTCTTC. Filled out from reference TRBV25-1 and TRBJ2-1, the complete variable domain reads EADIYQTPRYLVIGTGKKITLECSQTMGHDKMYWYQQDPGMELHLIHYSYGVNSTEKGDLSSESTVSRIRTEHFPLTLESARPSHTSQYLCASSGAGPGEQFFGPGTRLTVL.

This chain connects TRBV3-1 (or the pseudogene TRBV3-2) to TRBJ1-2; maybe TRBD1 (6 bases). The CDR3 length is 14 residues. Germline V gene data show CDR1 as LGHDT and CDR2 as YNNKEL (reference sequence). V lost 0 bases to trimming and J lost 3 bases, with 8 bases between them. CDR3 loop: CASSQEGGHYGYTF. The CDR3 DNA is TGTGCCAGCAGCCAAGAGGGGGGGCACTATGGCTACACCTTC.

V is TRBV7-2 and J is TRBJ2-3; the D is unclear. V lost 5 bases and J 6 bases, leaving 18 bases between the germline ends. CDR1 is SGHTA and CDR2 is FQGNSA in the germline V gene. The length of the CDR3 is 15 residues. The CDR3 sequence: CASSPTVGSGDTQYF. The CDR3 DNA reads as TGTGCCAGCAGCCCCACCGTGGGAAGTGGGGATACGCAGTATTTT.

The CDR3 coding sequence is TGTGCCAGCAGCCCGGGGACAGCGTATAATTCACCCCTCCACTTT. Amino acids: CASSPGTAYNSPLHF. The chain uses TRBV5-8 and TRBJ1-6, with 7 positions matching TRBD1. CDR1 is SGHTS and CDR2 is YDEGEE in the germline V gene. V gave up 4 bases and J gave up 4 bases; unmatched junction bases: 5. This CDR3 has 15 residues.

The gene calls are TRBV27 and TRBJ1-1; D possibly corresponds to TRBD1 (5 bases). CDR1 and CDR2 (germline): MNHEY, SMNVEV (reference sequence). The CDR3 is 16 amino acids. V lost 8 bases and J 1 base, leaving 20 bases between the germline ends. The DNA for the CDR3 is TGTGCCAGCGCTCAACTTGGGGGGGGACCGAACACTGAAGCTTTCTTT. Translation: CASAQLGGGPNTEAFF.

This chain links TRBV29-1 with TRBJ2-5, with D unresolved. CDR1 and CDR2 from the germline V gene are SQVTM and ANQGSEA. V dropped 4 bases and J dropped 2 bases, with 11 bases sitting between them. CDR3 length: 13 residues. The CDR3: CSVAGRLQETQYF. The CDR3 DNA reads as TGCAGCGTTGCCGGGCGTCTGCAAGAGACCCAGTACTTC.

V gene TRBV15 combines with J gene TRBJ2-2; TRBD2 agrees at 13 bases. The V gene's germline CDR1 is LNHNV and CDR2 YYDKDF (reference sequence). This CDR3 region has 17 residues. V lost 5 bases and J lost 3; bases outside the gene matches: 6. The CDR3, as DNA: TGTGCCACCAGCCTGGGACTAGCGGGAAGGGACACCGGGGAGCTGTTTTTT. This translates into CATSLGLAGRDTGELFF.

The V and J genes are TRBV5-6 and TRBJ2-1; D may be TRBD1 (6 bases). Germline V gene lookup returns CDR1 SGHDT and CDR2 YYEEEE. The CDR3 has 13 residues. V was cut by 4 bases and J by 3 bases, with 8 bases left in between. CDR3: CASSQDSYNEQFF. Here the CDR3 DNA reads TGTGCCAGCAGCCAGGACAGCTACAATGAGCAGTTCTTC.

The chain employs TRBV21-1 and TRBJ2-4; the tabulated D call, TRBD1, remains unverified against the DNA. TRBV21-1 is given as a pseudogene. CDR3 length equals 16 residues. The CDR3 DNA sequence: TGTGCCAGCAGCAAACAGGGCCTTCTAGCCAAAAACATTCAGTACTTC. It is translated as CASSKQGLLAKNIQYF.

This chain's CDR3 is CASSYSAGGAYNEQFF. DNA for the CDR3: TGTGCCAGCAGTTACTCCGCGGGAGGGGCCTACAATGAGCAGTTCTTC. The chain recombines TRBV6-5 with TRBJ2-1; 9 nucleotides align to TRBD2. CDR1 and CDR2 from the germline V gene are MNHEY and SVGAGI. This CDR3 region has 16 residues. Trimming took 0 bases from V and 2 from J; bases not matched to a gene: 2.

The chain combines TRBV7-3 with TRBJ2-1; 8 nucleotides agree with TRBD2. Germline lookup yields CDR1 SGHTA and CDR2 FQGTGA. The V and J ends lost 5 bases and 7 bases, in that order; junction bases with no gene match: 4. The CDR3 length is 13 residues. CDR3 in amino acids: CASSPAGGNEQFF. DNA for the CDR3: TGTGCCAGCAGCCCCGCGGGGGGTAATGAGCAGTTCTTC.

This clone has only one observation. The V gene is TRBV4-1, the J gene TRBJ1-1, with D perhaps TRBD1 (6 bases). The CDR3 sequence is 13 residues long. V shed 0 bases and J shed 4 bases, with 6 bases lying between them. CDR1 and CDR2 from the germline V gene are MGHRA and YSYEKL. CDR3 nucleotides: TGCGCCAGCAGCCAAGAAGGGGGCACTGAAGCTTTCTTT. Translation: CASSQEGGTEAFF.

Note on this clone: Other nucleotide sequences in the sample specify the same CDR3. This chain links TRBV7-8 with TRBJ2-5, with 9 positions matching TRBD1. This CDR3 has 14 amino acids. Trimming removed 6 bases from V and 5 bases from J; junction bases left unmatched: 7. Germline loops: CDR1 SGHVS, CDR2 FQNEAQ. CDR3 sequence (DNA): TGTGCCAGCAGTAACAGGGGGCTGGGGGAGACCCAGTACTTC. This sequence encodes CASSNRGLGETQYF.

V and J are TRBV19 and TRBJ1-6; no reliable D call. Germline assignment: CDR1 LNHDA and CDR2 SQIVND (reference sequence). This CDR3 spans 10 amino acids. V was trimmed by 10 bases and J by 8 bases, leaving 6 bases between them. The CDR3: CATGHSPLHF. For the CDR3, the DNA is TGTGCCACCGGGCATTCACCCCTCCACTTT.

This chain connects TRBV2 to TRBJ1-6; TRBD1 aligns across 9 bases. Losses at the gene ends were 3 bases for V and 8 bases for J; bases not matched to a gene: 2. CDR3 length equals 14 residues. Germline CDR1 is SNHLY and CDR2 is FYNNEI. The CDR3 nucleotides are TGTGCCAGCAGTGAGGGACAGGGATATTCACCCCTCCACTTT. Protein product: CASSEGQGYSPLHF.

This sequence joins TRBV6-5 and TRBJ2-5; D tentatively reads TRBD1 or TRBD2 (5 bases each). Germline CDR1 is MNHEY and CDR2 is SVGAGI. Trimming pared 6 bases from V and 5 bases from J, leaving 16 bases between. The CDR3 loop spans 14 amino acids. The CDR3 reads CASRDGTRRETQYF. The DNA for the CDR3 is TGTGCCAGCAGGGACGGGACGAGGAGGGAGACCCAGTACTTC.